These 5 T cell receptor beta chains share one sample of origin, sequenced in a study of siplizumab effects on memory and regulatory T cells. TCRdb's table, derived via immunoSEQ multiplex PCR, lists solely in-frame clones and lacks some. The data hold about 48,000 clones, with more than 85% observed a single time. The sequenced material came from naive CD8+ T cells sorted from blood. Source of these receptors: a human donor in good health.

The chain carries TRBV19 and TRBJ2-1; D remains ambiguous. The V end was cut by 8 bases, the J end by 4 bases, with 9 bases between. This CDR3 has 12 amino acids. CDR1 is LNHDA, CDR2 SQIVND, per germline (reference sequence). CDR3 in DNA: TGTGCCAGTGGGTGGGGATACAATGAGCAGTTCTTC. Translation gives CASGWGYNEQFF.

The V call is TRBV29-1, the J call TRBJ2-1, with a possible D match to TRBD2 (5 bases). Trimming removed 7 bases from V and 11 bases from J, with 12 bases in between. From germline, CDR1 is SQVTM and CDR2 ANQGSEA. CDR3 length: 10 amino acids. CDR3 bases: TGCAGCGCCCTCCGGGGAAAGCAGTTCTTC. It is translated as CSALRGKQFF.

V gene TRBV7-8 combines with J gene TRBJ2-5; D gene ambiguous. The J call could be wrong; TRBJ2-7 is a better fit for the DNA end. This CDR3 has 14 residues. Germline V lookup: CDR1 SGHVS, CDR2 FQNEAQ. This CDR3 is CASSPLTVTYEQYF. DNA for the CDR3: TGTGCCAGCAGCCCCCTCACCGTGACCTACGAGCAGTACTTC.

This clone has a single count. This sequence joins TRBV2 and TRBJ2-7; 9 bases are a match to TRBD1. The CDR3 length is 12 residues. Germline V CDR1 and CDR2: SNHLY, FYNNEI. The trim removed 11 bases at V and 3 bases at J, leaving 5 bases unmatched. The chain's CDR3 is CAGMDRGYEQYF. The CDR3 coding sequence is TGTGCCGGAATGGACAGGGGCTACGAGCAGTACTTC.

The chain couples TRBV28 to TRBJ2-7, with 7 bases identical to TRBD1. Germline lookup yields CDR1 MDHEN and CDR2 SYDVKM. V lost 3 bases, J lost 3 bases, and 2 bases stayed unmatched. The length of the CDR3 is 13 residues. CDR3 sequence reads: CASSFPGGYEQYF. CDR3 in DNA: TGTGCCAGCAGTTTTCCAGGGGGCTACGAGCAGTACTTC. Looking up the rest from reference TRBV28 and TRBJ2-7 gives the full variable domain: DVKVTQSSRYLVKRTGEKVFLECVQDMDHENMFWYRQDPGLGLRLIYFSYDVKMKEKGDIPEGYSVSREKKERFSLILESASTNQTSMYLCASSFPGGYEQYFGPGTRLTVT.